This T cell receptor beta chain was found in a study of T cell responses to AZD1222 COVID-19 vaccine. Looked up from germline, CDR1 is LGHDT and CDR2 is YNNKEL (reference sequence). V was trimmed by 4 bases and J by 2 bases, leaving 8 bases between them. The CDR3 has 13 amino acids. This clone was detected only a few times. Its antigen is unidentified. Second-dose groups at about 4 or about 12 weeks were pooled. Study results and limitations: Researchers took repertoire samples only after the peak T cell response had come. Of the AZD1222 recipients, only 5 or 6 were seropositive at baseline. CD4 TCRs covered the whole spike, strongest at regions 160-218 and 743-854.

The repertoire was sequenced with immunoSEQ multiplex PCR; TCRdb's copy has only in-frame clones and lacks some. The table shows roughly 65,000 clones, with less than 85% occurring only once. The chain has TRBV3-1 (or the pseudogene TRBV3-2) and TRBJ1-1; unclear D gene. Sequenced here: peripheral blood, sampled 28 days after the second AZD1222 dose. This TCR was recovered from an adult who received the AZD1222 COVID-19 vaccine. This CDR3 reads CASSLPGNTEAFF. The CDR3 nucleotides read TGTGCCAGCAGCCTCCCAGGAAACACTGAAGCTTTCTTT.